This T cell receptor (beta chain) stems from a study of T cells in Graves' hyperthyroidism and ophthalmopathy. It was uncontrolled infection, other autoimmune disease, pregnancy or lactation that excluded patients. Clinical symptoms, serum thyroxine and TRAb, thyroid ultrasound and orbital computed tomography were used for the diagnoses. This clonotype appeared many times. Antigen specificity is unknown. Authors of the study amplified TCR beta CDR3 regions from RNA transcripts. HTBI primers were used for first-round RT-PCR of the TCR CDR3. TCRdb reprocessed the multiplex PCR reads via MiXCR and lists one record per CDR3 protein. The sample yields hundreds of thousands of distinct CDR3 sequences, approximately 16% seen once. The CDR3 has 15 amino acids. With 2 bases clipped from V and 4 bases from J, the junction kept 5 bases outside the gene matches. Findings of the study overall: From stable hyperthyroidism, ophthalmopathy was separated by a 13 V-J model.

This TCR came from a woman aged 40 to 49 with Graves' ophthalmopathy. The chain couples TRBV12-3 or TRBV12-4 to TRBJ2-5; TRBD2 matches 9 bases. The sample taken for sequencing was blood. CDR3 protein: CASSLLAGGGETQYF. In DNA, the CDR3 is TGTGCCAGCAGTTTACTGGCGGGGGGGGGAGAGACCCAGTACTTC.